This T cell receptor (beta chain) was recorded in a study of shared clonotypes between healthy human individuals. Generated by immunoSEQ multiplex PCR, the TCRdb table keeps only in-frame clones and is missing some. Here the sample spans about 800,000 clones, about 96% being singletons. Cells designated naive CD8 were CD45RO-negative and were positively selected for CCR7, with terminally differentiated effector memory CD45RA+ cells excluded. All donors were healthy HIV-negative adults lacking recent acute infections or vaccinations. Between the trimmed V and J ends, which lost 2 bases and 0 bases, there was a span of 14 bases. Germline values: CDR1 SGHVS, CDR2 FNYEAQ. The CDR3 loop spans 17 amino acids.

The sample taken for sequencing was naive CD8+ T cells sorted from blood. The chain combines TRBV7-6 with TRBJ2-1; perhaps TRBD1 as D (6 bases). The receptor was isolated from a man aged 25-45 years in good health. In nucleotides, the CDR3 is TGTGCCAGCAGCTTACTACAGGGTCTCAGCTCCTACAATGAGCAGTTCTTC. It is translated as CASSLLQGLSSYNEQFF.